This TCR beta chain was sequenced during a study of blood T cell repertoires in COVID-19. The sample holds one count of this clone. The table came from immunoSEQ multiplex PCR; TCRdb's copy has only in-frame clones and leaves some out. Counted here are around 18,000 clones, 70% to 85% occurring once; the ten biggest clones make up around a sixth. CDR3 length: 18 amino acids. Germline values: CDR1 SGHAT, CDR2 FQNNGV. Trimming cost V 4 bases and J 4 bases, with 23 bases left between them. This clonotype originated in a man between 65 and 79 years old with COVID-19, enrolled during active disease. Sequenced material: peripheral blood. J is TRBJ2-1 and V is TRBV11-2; a weak D match, TRBD2 (6 bases). The CDR3 spells CASSSPPLAPLRYNEQFF. CDR3 DNA: TGTGCCAGCAGCTCACCTCCTCTAGCGCCTCTGAGGTACAATGAGCAGTTCTTC.